Shown below are 25 T cell receptor beta chains from a single sample sequenced in a study of memory CD4+ T cells and cytomegalovirus serostatus. Single viable CD3+CD4+CD8-CD45RO+ cells were sorted as the memory CD4+ T cells. Assay used: immunoSEQ multiplex PCR; TCRdb lists only in-frame clones, some missing. Counted here are about 52,000 clones, around 82% occurring once; the ten biggest clones make up 1.5% to 2%. Sequenced sample: memory CD4+ T cells from blood. The receptor source for this set is an adult in good health and CMV-seropositive.

V gene TRBV19 combines with J gene TRBJ1-2, with D unresolved. The CDR3 covers 14 residues. Germline CDR1 LNHDA, CDR2 SQIVND (reference sequence). Trimming took off 5 bases at V and 0 bases at J, with 10 bases between the two ends. For the CDR3, the DNA is TGTGCCAGTAGTCCCCAGGTAGCTAACTATGGCTACACCTTC. Amino acid sequence: CASSPQVANYGYTF.

The chain couples TRBV18 to TRBJ1-4, with TRBD1 as a possible D gene (5 bases). V lost 1 base and J 5 bases, leaving 5 bases between the germline ends. The CDR3 totals 13 residues. Germline lookup yields CDR1 KGHSH and CDR2 LQKENI. CDR3 sequence reads: CASSPQGNEKLFF. The CDR3, as DNA: TGTGCCAGCTCACCACAGGGGAATGAAAAACTGTTTTTT.

This clone showed up just once. The V call is TRBV5-4, the J call TRBJ1-3, with a possible D match to TRBD1 (6 bases). Germline assignment: CDR1 SGHNT and CDR2 YYREEE (reference sequence). V gave up 3 bases and J gave up 0 bases, with 10 bases separating them. This CDR3 spans 15 amino acids. CDR3 sequence reads: CASSYGGLSGNTIYF. The CDR3 nucleotides read TGTGCCAGCAGCTACGGGGGGCTCTCTGGAAACACCATATATTTT.

V usage is TRBV6-1 and J usage is TRBJ2-7; TRBD1 matches 8 bases. J was trimmed by 4 bases and V by 4 bases; bases with no gene match: 12. This CDR3 is built from 16 residues. The germline V gene has CDR1 MNHNS and CDR2 SASEGT. The CDR3 here is CASSARATGAQYEQYF. DNA of the CDR3: TGTGCCAGCAGTGCCAGAGCGACAGGGGCCCAATACGAGCAGTACTTC.

The V and J genes are TRBV2 and TRBJ1-6; D is unclear. The CDR3 spans 14 residues. The V and J ends lost 6 bases and 5 bases respectively, with 11 bases between them. Germline CDR1 reads SNHLY; CDR2 reads FYNNEI. Written as DNA, the CDR3 is TGTGCCAGCAGGCTGGGAATGAATAATTCACCCCTCCACTTT. Its protein product is CASRLGMNNSPLHF.

J is TRBJ1-1 and V is TRBV7-3, with D possibly matching TRBD1 (5 bases). The germline CDR1 and CDR2 sequences are SGHTA and FQGTGA. V was cut by 5 bases and J by 5 bases, with 15 bases left in between. The length of the CDR3 is 14 residues. CDR3 sequence reads: CASSLSGTQTEAFF. The CDR3 DNA reads TGTGCCAGCAGCCTTTCTGGGACGCAAACTGAAGCTTTCTTT.

The chain recombines TRBV2 with TRBJ2-3; tentatively, D is TRBD2 (6 bases). The CDR3 length is 18 residues. CDR1 and CDR2 (germline): SNHLY, FYNNEI. Trimming shortened V by 2 bases and J by 8 bases, and 26 bases separated the two germline ends. The CDR3 is CASSEWRRDRSSWGTQYF. The DNA for the CDR3 is TGTGCCAGCAGTGAATGGAGGCGGGACCGGTCGTCCTGGGGTACGCAGTATTTT.

The chain carries TRBV19 and TRBJ2-7, with 8 bases identical to TRBD2. Looked up from germline, CDR1 is LNHDA and CDR2 is SQIVND (reference sequence). The V segment lost 3 bases and the J segment 3 bases; nucleotides outside the gene matches: 16. The CDR3 consists of 18 residues. CDR3 residues: CASSMYLGNSGKDYEQYF. The CDR3 nucleotides read TGTGCCAGTAGTATGTATTTGGGGAATAGCGGGAAGGACTACGAGCAGTACTTC.

This chain uses TRBV10-2 with TRBJ2-7; weak D call: TRBD2 (5 bases). There are 14 residues in the CDR3. CDR1 is WSHSY, CDR2 SAAADI, per germline. Trimming removed 6 bases at V and 0 bases at J, with 12 bases between. CDR3 loop: CASRMTGSSYEQYF. The CDR3 nucleotides are TGCGCCAGCAGGATGACGGGGAGCTCCTACGAGCAGTACTTC.

This chain links TRBV2 with TRBJ2-5; no clear D. Germline V lookup: CDR1 SNHLY, CDR2 FYNNEI. V shed 4 bases and J shed 0 bases, with 6 bases lying between them. The CDR3 covers 13 residues. CDR3 DNA: TGTGCCAGCAGTGTTAGATACCAAGAGACCCAGTACTTC. Amino acids: CASSVRYQETQYF.

This chain joins TRBV29-1 and TRBJ1-5; D is possibly TRBD1 (5 bases). Trimming took off 3 bases at V and 1 base at J, with 19 bases between the two ends. The CDR3 length is 17 residues. The germline CDR1 and CDR2 sequences are SQVTM and ANQGSEA. This CDR3 is CSVDPPPDRVSNQPQHF. In DNA, the CDR3 is TGCAGCGTTGACCCCCCCCCTGACAGAGTCAGCAATCAGCCCCAGCATTTT.

The CDR3 nucleotides are TGTGCCAGCAGTTCCTCGGCGGGCGGGTCCTACGAGCAGTACTTC. The encoded protein is CASSSSAGGSYEQYF. The chain joins TRBV11-2 to TRBJ2-7, with D maybe TRBD2 (5 bases). The CDR3 totals 15 residues. The germline gives CDR1 SGHAT, CDR2 FQNNGV. V was trimmed by 6 bases and J by 1 base, leaving 16 bases between them.

The chain joins TRBV11-2 to TRBJ1-6; perhaps TRBD1 as D (6 bases). Trimming took 5 bases from V and 9 from J, leaving 20 bases between them. Germline CDR1 and CDR2: SGHAT and FQNNGV. CDR3 length equals 16 residues. The CDR3 DNA reads TGTGCCAGCAGCCGAAAGAACAGGGCGGGGATTTCACCCCTCCACTTT. Protein product: CASSRKNRAGISPLHF.

The V call is TRBV6-6, the J call TRBJ1-2; D is unclear. Trimming removed 5 bases from V and 7 bases from J, with 8 bases in between. Germline V CDR1 and CDR2: MNHNY, SVGAGI (reference sequence). This CDR3 contains 11 residues. CDR3 sequence: CASSPGSGYTF. For the CDR3, the DNA is TGTGCCAGCAGTCCCGGGAGTGGCTACACCTTC.

The chain recombines TRBV4-2 with TRBJ1-4; D unclear. V lost 3 bases and J 1 base, leaving 9 bases between the germline ends. Looked up from germline, CDR1 is LGHNA and CDR2 is YNFKEQ. The CDR3 loop spans 15 amino acids. The CDR3 loop is CASSQGGITNEKLFF. The CDR3 DNA follows: TGTGCCAGCAGCCAGGGAGGGATAACTAATGAAAAACTGTTTTTT.

The chain carries TRBV14 and TRBJ2-5, with TRBD1 identical over 8 bases. Unmatched junction bases numbered 10, after V lost 3 bases and J lost 4 bases. The CDR3 consists of 16 residues. Germline lookup yields CDR1 SGHDN and CDR2 FVKESK. Here the CDR3 DNA reads TGTGCCAGCAGCCACGCTGGACAGGGTGGAAGAGAGACCCAGTACTTC. Residues: CASSHAGQGGRETQYF.

The CDR3 DNA follows: TGTGCCAGCAGTTACTCGATTTCCAGTGAGCAGTTCTTC. This sequence encodes CASSYSISSEQFF. The genes are TRBV6-5 and TRBJ2-1; D call uncertain. This CDR3 comprises 13 residues. The ends were cut back, 0 bases at V and 9 bases at J, with 9 bases in the middle. Germline loops: CDR1 MNHEY, CDR2 SVGAGI.

The chain has TRBV15 and TRBJ2-7; 9 nucleotides line up with TRBD1. The germline CDR1 and CDR2 sequences are LNHNV and YYDKDF (reference sequence). J lost 6 bases, V lost 1 base, and 7 bases had no gene match. The CDR3 runs to 15 residues. The CDR3 nucleotides are TGTGCCACCAGCAGAGGGGGGACAGGGAAAAGCGAGCAGTACTTC. Protein product: CATSRGGTGKSEQYF.

The chain carries TRBV11-2 and TRBJ1-1, with 9 bases that match TRBD1. J gave up 7 bases and V 5 bases, and 5 bases lay outside the gene matches. The CDR3 runs 13 residues. CDR1 is SGHAT, CDR2 FQNNGV, per germline. In DNA form, the CDR3 reads TGTGCCAGCAGCCCTTACAGGGGGCTTGAAGCTTTCTTT. Protein: CASSPYRGLEAFF.

This chain connects TRBV11-3 to TRBJ2-7, with TRBD1 matching 7 bases. The CDR3 totals 15 residues. The germline gives CDR1 SGHNT, CDR2 YENEEA. J gave up 0 bases and V 5 bases, and 7 bases lay outside the gene matches. The CDR3 DNA reads as TGTGCCAGCAGCCACGACAGGGCATACTCCTACGAGCAGTACTTC. Translated: CASSHDRAYSYEQYF.

The CDR3 DNA reads as TGTGCCAGCAGCCCACTAGCGGGAGGGACCAGCACAGATACGCAGTATTTT. It codes for CASSPLAGGTSTDTQYF. The chain carries TRBV7-6 and TRBJ2-3; 13 nucleotides agree with TRBD2. V shed 5 bases and J 0 bases; nucleotides not matched to a gene: 5. CDR1 SGHVS and CDR2 FNYEAQ come from the germline V gene. The CDR3 consists of 17 residues.

V usage is TRBV7-2 and J usage is TRBJ2-7; 8 bases are a match to TRBD2. This CDR3 contains 14 residues. V shed 2 bases and J 4 bases; nucleotides not matched to a gene: 4. In germline, CDR1 is SGHTA, CDR2 FQGNSA. The CDR3 DNA is TGTGCCAGCAGCTTAACGGGGGGGCAATACGAGCAGTACTTC. Encoded protein: CASSLTGGQYEQYF.

V and J are TRBV28 and TRBJ1-5; TRBD1 matches at 9 bases. J lost 6 bases, V lost 5 bases, and 8 bases had no gene match. CDR3 length: 15 amino acids. Germline-derived CDR1 and CDR2 are MDHEN and SYDVKM. The CDR3 nucleotides are TGTGCCAGCAGTCTAAGGGGACAGGGCTCTCAGCCCCAGCATTTT. Translating gives CASSLRGQGSQPQHF.

This chain links TRBV5-1 with TRBJ1-1, with 7 bases aligning to TRBD1. Germline CDR1 SGHRS, CDR2 YFSETQ. This CDR3 contains 14 residues. The V segment lost 0 bases and the J segment 4 bases; nucleotides outside the gene matches: 3. CDR3 region: CASSLGQGGTEAFF. CDR3 DNA sequence: TGCGCCAGCAGCTTGGGACAGGGCGGCACTGAAGCTTTCTTT.

V and J are TRBV28 and TRBJ1-2, with 7 bases aligning to TRBD1. CDR1 and CDR2 (germline): MDHEN, SYDVKM. Trimming took 10 bases from V and 4 from J; bases not matched to a gene: 12. The CDR3 loop spans 14 amino acids. The CDR3 sequence: CATLKRGGIYGYTF. DNA for the CDR3: TGTGCCACCCTAAAACGAGGGGGCATCTATGGCTACACCTTC.